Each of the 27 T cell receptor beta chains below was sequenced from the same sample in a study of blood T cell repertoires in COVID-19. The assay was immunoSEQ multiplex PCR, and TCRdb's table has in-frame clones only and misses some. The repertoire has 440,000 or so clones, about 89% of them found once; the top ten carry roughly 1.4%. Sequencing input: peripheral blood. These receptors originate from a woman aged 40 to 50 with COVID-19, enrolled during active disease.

The DNA for the CDR3 is TGTGCCAGCAGTTTCCCGGGTTACAATCAGCCCCAGCATTTT. Residues: CASSFPGYNQPQHF. V is TRBV28 and J is TRBJ1-5; D is uncertain. Germline CDR1 and CDR2: MDHEN and SYDVKM. V lost 3 bases to trimming and J lost 3 bases, with 9 bases between them. There are 14 residues in the CDR3.

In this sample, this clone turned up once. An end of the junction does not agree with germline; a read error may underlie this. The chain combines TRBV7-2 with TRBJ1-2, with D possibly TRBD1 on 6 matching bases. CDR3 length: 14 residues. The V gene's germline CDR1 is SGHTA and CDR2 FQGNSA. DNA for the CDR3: TGTGTCAGCAGCTTAAGGTGGACAGAGTATGGCTACACCTTC. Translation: CVSSLRWTEYGYTF.

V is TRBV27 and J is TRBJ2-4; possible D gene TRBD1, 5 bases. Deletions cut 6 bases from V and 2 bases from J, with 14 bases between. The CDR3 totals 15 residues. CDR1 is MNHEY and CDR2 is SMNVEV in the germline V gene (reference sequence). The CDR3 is CASSGLTAPKNIQYF. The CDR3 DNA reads TGTGCCAGCAGCGGGTTGACAGCACCCAAAAACATTCAGTACTTC.

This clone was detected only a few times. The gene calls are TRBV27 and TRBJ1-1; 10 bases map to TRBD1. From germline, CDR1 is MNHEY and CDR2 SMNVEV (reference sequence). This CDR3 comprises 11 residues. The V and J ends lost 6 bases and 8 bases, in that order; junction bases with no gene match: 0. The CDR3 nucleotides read TGTGCCAGCAGGACAGGGGGCGAAGCTTTCTTT. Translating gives CASRTGGEAFF.

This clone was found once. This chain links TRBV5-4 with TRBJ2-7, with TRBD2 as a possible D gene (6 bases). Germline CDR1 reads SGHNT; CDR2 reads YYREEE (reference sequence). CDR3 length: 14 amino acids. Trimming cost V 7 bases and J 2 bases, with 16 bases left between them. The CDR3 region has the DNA TGTGCCAGCCGCAGTTGGGACTTAACCTACGAGCAGTACTTC. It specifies CASRSWDLTYEQYF.

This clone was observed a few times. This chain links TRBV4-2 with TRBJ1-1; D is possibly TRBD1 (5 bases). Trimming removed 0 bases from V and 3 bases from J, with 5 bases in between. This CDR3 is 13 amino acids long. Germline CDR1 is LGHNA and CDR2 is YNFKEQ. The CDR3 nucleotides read TGTGCCAGCAGCCAAGACAGGGACACTGAAGCTTTCTTT. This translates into CASSQDRDTEAFF.

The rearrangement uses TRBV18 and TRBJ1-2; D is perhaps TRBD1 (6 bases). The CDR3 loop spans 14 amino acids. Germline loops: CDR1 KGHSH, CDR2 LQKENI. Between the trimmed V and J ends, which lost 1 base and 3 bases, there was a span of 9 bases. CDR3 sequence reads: CASSPRDRHYGYTF. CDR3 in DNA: TGTGCCAGCTCACCACGAGACAGGCACTATGGCTACACCTTC.

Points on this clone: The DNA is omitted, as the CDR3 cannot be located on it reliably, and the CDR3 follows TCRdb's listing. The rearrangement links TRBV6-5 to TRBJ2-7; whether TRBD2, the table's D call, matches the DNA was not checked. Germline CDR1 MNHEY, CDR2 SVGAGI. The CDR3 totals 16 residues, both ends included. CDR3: CASSSSSRVHPYEQYF.

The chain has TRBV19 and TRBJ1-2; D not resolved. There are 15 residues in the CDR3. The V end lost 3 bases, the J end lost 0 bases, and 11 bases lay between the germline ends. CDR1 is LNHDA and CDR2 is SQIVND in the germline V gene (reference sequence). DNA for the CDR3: TGTGCCAGTAGTATTGCCGCGGGTTCTAACTATGGCTACACCTTC. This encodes CASSIAAGSNYGYTF. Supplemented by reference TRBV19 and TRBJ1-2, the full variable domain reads DGGITQSPKYLFRKEGQNVTLSCEQNLNHDAMYWYRQDPGQGLRLIYYSQIVNDFQKGDIAEGYSVSREKKESFPLTVTSAQKNPTAFYLCASSIAAGSNYGYTFGSGTRLTVV.

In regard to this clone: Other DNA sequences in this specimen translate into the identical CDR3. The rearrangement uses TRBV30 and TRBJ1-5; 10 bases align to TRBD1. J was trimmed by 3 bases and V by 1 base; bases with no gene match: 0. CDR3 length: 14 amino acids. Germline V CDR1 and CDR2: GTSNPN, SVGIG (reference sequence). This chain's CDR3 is CAWSGQGANQPQHF. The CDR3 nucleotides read TGTGCCTGGAGTGGACAGGGGGCCAATCAGCCCCAGCATTTT.

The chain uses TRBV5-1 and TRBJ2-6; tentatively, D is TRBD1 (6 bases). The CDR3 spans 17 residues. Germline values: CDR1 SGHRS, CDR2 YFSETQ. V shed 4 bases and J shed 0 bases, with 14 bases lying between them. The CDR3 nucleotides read TGCGCCAGCAGCCCACAGGGACGGGACTCTGGGGCCAACGTCCTGACTTTC. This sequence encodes CASSPQGRDSGANVLTF.

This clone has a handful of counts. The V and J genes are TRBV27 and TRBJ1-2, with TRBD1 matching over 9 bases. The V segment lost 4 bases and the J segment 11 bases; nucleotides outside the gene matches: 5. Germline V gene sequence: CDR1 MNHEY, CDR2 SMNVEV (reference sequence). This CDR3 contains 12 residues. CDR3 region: CASSYGQGKYTF. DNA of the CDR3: TGTGCCAGCAGTTATGGACAGGGGAAATACACCTTC.

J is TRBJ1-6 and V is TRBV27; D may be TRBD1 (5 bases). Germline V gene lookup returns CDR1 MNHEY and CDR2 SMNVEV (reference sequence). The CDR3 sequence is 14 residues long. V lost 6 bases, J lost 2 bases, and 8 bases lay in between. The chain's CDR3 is CASRGEAYNSPLHF. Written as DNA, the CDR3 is TGTGCCAGCAGGGGGGAGGCCTATAATTCACCCCTCCACTTT.

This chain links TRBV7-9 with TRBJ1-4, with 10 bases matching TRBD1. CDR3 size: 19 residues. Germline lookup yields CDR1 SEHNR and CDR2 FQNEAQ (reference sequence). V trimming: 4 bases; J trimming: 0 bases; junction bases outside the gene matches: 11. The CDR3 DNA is TGTGCCAGCAGCTCCCCCGGGACAGGGGCACTAGCAACTAATGAAAAACTGTTTTTT. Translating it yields CASSSPGTGALATNEKLFF.

CDR3 in amino acids: CASRARGAHRGYTF. The CDR3 bases are TGTGCCAGCAGGGCCCGGGGGGCGCATCGTGGCTACACCTTC. The chain links TRBV6-5 to TRBJ1-2, with D possibly being TRBD1 (6 bases). V was shortened by 6 bases and J by 7 bases, with 18 bases between the two germline ends. There are 14 residues in the CDR3. Germline lookup yields CDR1 MNHEY and CDR2 SVGAGI.

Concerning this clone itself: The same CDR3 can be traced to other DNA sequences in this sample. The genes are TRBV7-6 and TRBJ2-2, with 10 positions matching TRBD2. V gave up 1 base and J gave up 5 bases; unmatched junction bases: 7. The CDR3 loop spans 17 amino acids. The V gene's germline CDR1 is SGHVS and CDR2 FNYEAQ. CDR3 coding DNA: TGTGCCAGCAGCTTAGGAGCGGGAGGGCCGGGGACCGGGGAGCTGTTTTTT. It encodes CASSLGAGGPGTGELFF.

The CDR3 is CASSLTRQGVSEKLFF. In DNA form, the CDR3 reads TGTGCCAGCAGTTTAACAAGACAGGGCGTTTCTGAAAAACTGTTTTTT. V gene TRBV27 combines with J gene TRBJ1-4; 7 bases match TRBD1. V lost 2 bases, J lost 7 bases, and 10 bases stayed unmatched. The CDR3 sequence is 16 residues long. Looked up from germline, CDR1 is MNHEY and CDR2 is SMNVEV (reference sequence).

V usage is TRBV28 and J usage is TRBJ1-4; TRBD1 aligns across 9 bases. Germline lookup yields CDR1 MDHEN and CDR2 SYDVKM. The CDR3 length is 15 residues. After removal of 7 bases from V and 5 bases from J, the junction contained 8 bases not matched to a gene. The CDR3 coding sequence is TGTGCCAGCATTACAGGGGGCGCGGGGAATGAAAAACTGTTTTTT. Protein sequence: CASITGGAGNEKLFF.

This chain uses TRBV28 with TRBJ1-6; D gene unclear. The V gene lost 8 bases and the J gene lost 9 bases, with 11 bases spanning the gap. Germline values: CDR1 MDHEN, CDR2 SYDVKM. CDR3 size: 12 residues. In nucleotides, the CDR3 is TGTGCCAGCGATACTAGGAGTTCACCCCTCCACTTT. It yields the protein CASDTRSSPLHF.

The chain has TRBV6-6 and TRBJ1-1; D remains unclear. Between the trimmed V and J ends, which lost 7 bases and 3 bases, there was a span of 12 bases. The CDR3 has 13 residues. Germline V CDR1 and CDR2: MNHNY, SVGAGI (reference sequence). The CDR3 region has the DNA TGTGCCAGCATCCCGTATGGGCACACTGAAGCTTTCTTT. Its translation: CASIPYGHTEAFF.

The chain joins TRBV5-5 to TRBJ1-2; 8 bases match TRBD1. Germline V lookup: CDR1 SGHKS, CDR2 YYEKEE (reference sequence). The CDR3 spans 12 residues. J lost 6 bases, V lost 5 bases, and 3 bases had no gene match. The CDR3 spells CASSRTGHGYTF. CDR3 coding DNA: TGTGCCAGCAGTAGGACAGGGCATGGCTACACCTTC.

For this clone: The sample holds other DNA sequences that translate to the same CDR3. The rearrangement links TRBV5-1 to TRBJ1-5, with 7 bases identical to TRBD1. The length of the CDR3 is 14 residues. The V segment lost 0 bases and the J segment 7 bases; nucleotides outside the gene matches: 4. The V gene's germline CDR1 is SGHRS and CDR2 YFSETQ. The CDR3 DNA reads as TGCGCCAGCAGCTTGGAGGGGGCGGGACAGCCCCAGCATTTT. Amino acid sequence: CASSLEGAGQPQHF. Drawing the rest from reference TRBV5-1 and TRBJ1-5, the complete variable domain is KAGVTQTPRYLIKTRGQQVTLSCSPISGHRSVSWYQQTPGQGLQFLFEYFSETQRNKGNFPGRFSGRQFSNSRSEMNVSTLELGDSALYLCASSLEGAGQPQHFGDGTRLSIL.

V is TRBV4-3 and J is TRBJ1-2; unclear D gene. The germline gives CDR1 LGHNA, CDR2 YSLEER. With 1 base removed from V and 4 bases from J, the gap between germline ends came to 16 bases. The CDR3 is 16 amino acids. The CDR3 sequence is CASSQVSQPRIYGYTF. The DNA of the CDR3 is TGCGCCAGCAGCCAAGTTAGTCAACCCCGAATCTATGGCTACACCTTC.

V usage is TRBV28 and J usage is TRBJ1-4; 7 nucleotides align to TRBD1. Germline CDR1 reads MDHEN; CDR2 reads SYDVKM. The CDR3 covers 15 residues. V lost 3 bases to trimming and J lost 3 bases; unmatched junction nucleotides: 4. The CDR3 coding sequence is TGTGCCAGCAGTTTCGGGGACAGCTCTAATGAAAAACTGTTTTTT. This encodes CASSFGDSSNEKLFF.

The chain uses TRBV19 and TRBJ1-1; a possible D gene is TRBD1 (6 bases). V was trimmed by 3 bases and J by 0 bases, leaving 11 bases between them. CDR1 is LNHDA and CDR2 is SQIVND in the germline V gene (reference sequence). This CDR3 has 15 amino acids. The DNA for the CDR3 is TGTGCCAGTAGTATGGCAGGGGTTATGAACACTGAAGCTTTCTTT. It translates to CASSMAGVMNTEAFF.

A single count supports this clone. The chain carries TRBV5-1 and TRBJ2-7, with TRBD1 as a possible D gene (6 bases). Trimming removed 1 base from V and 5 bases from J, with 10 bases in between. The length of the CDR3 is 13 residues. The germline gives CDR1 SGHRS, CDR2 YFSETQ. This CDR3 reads CASSLNRVNEQYF. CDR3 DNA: TGCGCCAGCAGCTTGAACAGGGTGAACGAGCAGTACTTC.

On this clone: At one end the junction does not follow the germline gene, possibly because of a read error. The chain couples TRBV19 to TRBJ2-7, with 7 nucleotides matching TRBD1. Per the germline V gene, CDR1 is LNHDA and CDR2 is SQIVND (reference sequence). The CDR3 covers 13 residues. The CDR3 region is CASSKGTAYKQYF. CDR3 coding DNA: TGTGCCAGTAGTAAAGGGACAGCCTACAAGCAGTACTTC.